This T cell receptor (beta chain) was obtained from a study of siplizumab effects on memory and regulatory T cells (dated by TCRdb to the late 2010s). Describing the broader study: The study looked at the effect of siplizumab, an anti-CD2 antibody, on alloreactive T-cell subsets in allogeneic mixed lymphocyte reactions made from human PBMCs.

A remark on this clone: Its antigen is unknown. Nothing much larger sits one base from this clone, and base qualities are not available.

Sorted unstimulated T cells and proliferating T cells recovered from mixed lymphocyte reactions were subjected to TCRbeta CDR3 sequencing. Fresh whole blood from fewer than 12 HLA-typed healthy donors was used to isolate PBMCs. The method behind the library was the immunoSEQ multiplex PCR assay. The deep sequencing platform assayed some 90,000 TCR templates per sample. Genomic DNA extracted from sorted T cells was the material used for TCRbeta CDR3 sequencing. Concerning the study's data processing: The R programming language was used for the clonal analysis of the TCRbeta CDR3 data. Alloreactive CD4+ and CD8+ clones were defined by comparing unstimulated samples with post-reaction CFSE-low samples. Regulatory or non-regulatory origin of alloreactive CD4+ clones was assigned by matching sequences to the sorted unstimulated Treg and non-Treg repertoires. Not all clones reach the TCRdb copy of this immuneACCESS table, which keeps in-frame sequences only. Checked studies attribute under half of the gap to unresolved V genes and leave the rest unexplained. The V and J calls and the clone size are those of that table, but D and trimming were determined from the DNA. The sample data list under 130,000 clones, and under 95% of these were observed just once. The ten largest clones represent 0.25% to 0.35% of the sample.

The research as a whole found: Whether proliferating Tregs from siplizumab cultures were suppressive was not functionally confirmed. Roughly 80-95% of proliferating CD4+ or CD8+ clones could not be assigned a naive or memory phenotype. Sequences below about 10^-5 frequency were poorly captured, so only a minor fraction of alloreactive clones could be mapped to unstimulated subsets. The cumulative frequency of alloreactive sequences traceable to unstimulated CD4+ memory T cells was significantly reduced by siplizumab. In reactions with siplizumab, an average of approximately 69% of mappable alloreactive CD4+ clones were Treg-derived, compared with 25% to 30% in control reactions. Compared with memory T cells, unstimulated naive T cells appeared more diverse, and naive cells seemed to make a substantial contribution to the alloresponse.

V is cut by 0 bases and J by 0 bases, and the space between the germline ends is 10 bases. The CDR3 holds 16 amino acids from the cysteine to the phenylalanine. Only the CDR3 DNA stays, 48 bases, in frame from base 1. CDR1 SGHNT and CDR2 YYREEE were looked up in the germline V gene (reference sequence). Sequencing used CD4+ T cells sorted from blood. The chain is assembled from TRBV5-4 and TRBJ2-1; too little of a D gene remains to name it. The source is a human donor in good health. The CDR3 loop reads CASSLGSRSSYNEQFF. In nucleotides, the sequence is TGTGCCAGCAGCTTGGGGTCCCGGAGCTCCTACAATGAGCAGTTCTTC.